This T cell receptor (beta chain) was recorded in a study of breast tumors, draining lymph nodes, adjacent tissues. Notes on the study in general: Tumors had less TCR diversity than lymph nodes, more than nontumor tissue. Luminal-like breast cancer showed significantly higher tumor–nontumor repertoire similarity than basal-like.

CDR3 size: 13 residues. Germline-derived CDR1 and CDR2 are DFQATT and SNEGSKA (reference sequence). Axillary draining lymph nodes of breast cancer patients supplied the node samples. Turning to this clonotype: The antigen is undetermined. Sequence at one end of the junction differs from germline and may be a read error.

Using its own MiXCR run on the multiplex PCR reads, TCRdb lists one record per CDR3 protein. This sample has under 250,000 distinct CDR3 sequences, with about 30% found just once. The sequenced sample was axillary lymph node tissue. The sequence was collected from a female donor with breast cancer. Some clones in this sample may be carry-over from other donors' samples. The chain recombines TRBV20-1 with TRBJ2-7, with 10 bases that match TRBD2. This chain's CDR3 is CSARGLAGDAQYF. The CDR3 region has the DNA TGCAGCGCTAGGGGTCTAGCGGGAGACGCGCAGTACTTC.